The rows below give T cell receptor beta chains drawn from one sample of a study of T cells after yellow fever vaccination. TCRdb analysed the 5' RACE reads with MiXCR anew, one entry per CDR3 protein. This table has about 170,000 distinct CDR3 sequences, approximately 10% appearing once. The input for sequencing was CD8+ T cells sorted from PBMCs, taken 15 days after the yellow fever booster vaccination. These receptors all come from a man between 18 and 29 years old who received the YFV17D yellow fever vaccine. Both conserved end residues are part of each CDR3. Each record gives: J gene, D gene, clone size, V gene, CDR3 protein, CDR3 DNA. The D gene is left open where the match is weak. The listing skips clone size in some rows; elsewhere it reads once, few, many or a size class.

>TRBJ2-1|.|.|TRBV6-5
CASSYSSGGPYNEQFF
TGTGCCAGCAGTTACTCATCCGGGGGACCATACAATGAGCAGTTCTTC
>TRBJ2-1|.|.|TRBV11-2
CDSSQTRAHEQFF
TGTGACAGCAGTCAAACCAGGGCTCATGAGCAGTTCTTC
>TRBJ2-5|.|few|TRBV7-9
CASSLRNLGEETQYF
TGTGCCAGCAGCCTCCGGAACCTTGGGGAAGAGACCCAGTACTTC
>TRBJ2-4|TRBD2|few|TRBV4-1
CASSQDPSGGIKNIQYF
TGCGCCAGCAGCCAAGATCCCAGCGGGGGGATTAAAAACATTCAGTACTTC
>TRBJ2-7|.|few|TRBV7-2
CASSLPGGLSYEQYF
TGTGCCAGCAGCCTGCCGGGGGGCCTCTCCTACGAGCAGTACTTC
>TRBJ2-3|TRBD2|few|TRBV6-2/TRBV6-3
CASSYSPLAGGPGVERRTDTQYF
TGTGCCAGCAGTTACTCCCCCCTAGCGGGGGGGCCAGGGGTAGAACGGCGCACAGATACGCAGTATTTT
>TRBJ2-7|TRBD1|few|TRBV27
CASSSLSTGADEQYF
TGTGCCAGCAGTTCACTCTCGACAGGGGCCGACGAGCAGTACTTC
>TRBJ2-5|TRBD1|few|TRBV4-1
CASSQGTGSIGEETQYF
TGCGCCAGCAGCCAAGGGACAGGGTCGATTGGAGAAGAGACCCAGTACTTC
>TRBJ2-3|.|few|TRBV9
CASSVEGSFTDTQYF
TGTGCCAGCAGCGTAGAAGGTTCCTTCACAGATACGCAGTATTTT
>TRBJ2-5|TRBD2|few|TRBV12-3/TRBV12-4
CASSLLAGAGETQYF
TGTGCCAGCAGTTTGCTAGCGGGGGCTGGCGAGACCCAGTACTTC
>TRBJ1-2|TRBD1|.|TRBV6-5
CASSSFDATGGTYGYTF
TGTGCCAGCAGTTCATTCGACGCTACAGGGGGGACCTATGGCTACACCTTC
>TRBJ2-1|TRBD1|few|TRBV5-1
CASSWTGSGLANEQFF
TGCGCCAGCAGCTGGACAGGGAGCGGTCTAGCCAATGAGCAGTTCTTC
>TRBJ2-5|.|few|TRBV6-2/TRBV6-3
CGLKTQYF
TGTGGCCTGAAGACCCAGTACTTC
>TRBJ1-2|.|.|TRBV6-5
CASSRGGFNYGYTF
TGTGCCAGCAGTCGGGGGGGGTTTAACTATGGCTACACCTTC
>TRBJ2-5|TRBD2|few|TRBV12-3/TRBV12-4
CASSVLRGGVVKETQYF
TGTGCCAGCAGCGTTCTGCGGGGGGGCGTGGTCAAAGAGACCCAGTACTTC
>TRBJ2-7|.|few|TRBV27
CASSLAGIEQYF
TGTGCCAGCAGTTTAGCGGGGATCGAGCAGTACTTC
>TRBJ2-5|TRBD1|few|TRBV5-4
CASSWDREGQETQYF
TGTGCCAGCAGCTGGGACAGGGAAGGCCAAGAGACCCAGTACTTC
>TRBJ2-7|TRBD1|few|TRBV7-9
CASSSLGTGRYEQYF
TGTGCCAGCAGCTCTCTCGGGACAGGGCGCTACGAGCAGTACTTC